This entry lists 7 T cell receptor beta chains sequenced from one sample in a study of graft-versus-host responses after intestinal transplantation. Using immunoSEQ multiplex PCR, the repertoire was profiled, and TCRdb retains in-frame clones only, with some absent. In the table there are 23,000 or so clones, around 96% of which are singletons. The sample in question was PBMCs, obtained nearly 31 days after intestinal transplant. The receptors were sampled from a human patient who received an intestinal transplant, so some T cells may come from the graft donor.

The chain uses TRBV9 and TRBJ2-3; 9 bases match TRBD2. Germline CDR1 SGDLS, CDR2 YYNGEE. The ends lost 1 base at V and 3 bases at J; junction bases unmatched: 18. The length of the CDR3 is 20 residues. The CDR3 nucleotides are TGTGCCAGCAGCGTAAGTTTCGGCGGGACTGCGGGAGGGCCGACAGATACGCAGTATTTT. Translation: CASSVSFGGTAGGPTDTQYF.

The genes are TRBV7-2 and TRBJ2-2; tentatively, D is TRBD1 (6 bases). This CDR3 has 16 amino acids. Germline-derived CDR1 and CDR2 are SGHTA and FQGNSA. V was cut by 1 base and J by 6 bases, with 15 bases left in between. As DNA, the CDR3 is TGTGCCAGCAGCTTAGAGCCCAGGGGTCACTCCGGGGAGCTGTTTTTT. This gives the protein CASSLEPRGHSGELFF.

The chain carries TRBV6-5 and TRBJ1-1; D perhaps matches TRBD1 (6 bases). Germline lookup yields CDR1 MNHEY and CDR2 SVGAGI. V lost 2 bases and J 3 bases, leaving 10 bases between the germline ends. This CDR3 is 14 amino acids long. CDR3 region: CASSYGDTYTEAFF. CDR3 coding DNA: TGTGCCAGCAGTTACGGGGACACCTACACTGAAGCTTTCTTT.

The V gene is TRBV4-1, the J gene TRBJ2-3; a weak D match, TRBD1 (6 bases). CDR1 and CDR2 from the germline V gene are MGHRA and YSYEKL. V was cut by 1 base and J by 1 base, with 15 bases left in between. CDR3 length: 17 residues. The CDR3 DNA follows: TGCGCCAGCAGCCAAGTTTTCAGGGCAGGGGGCACAGATACGCAGTATTTT. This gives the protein CASSQVFRAGGTDTQYF.

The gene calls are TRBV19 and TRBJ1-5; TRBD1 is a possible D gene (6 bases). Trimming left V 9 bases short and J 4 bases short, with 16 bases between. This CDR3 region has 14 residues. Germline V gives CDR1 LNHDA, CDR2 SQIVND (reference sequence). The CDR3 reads CARQGGRGNQPQHF. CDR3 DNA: TGTGCCAGACAAGGTGGCAGGGGTAATCAGCCCCAGCATTTT. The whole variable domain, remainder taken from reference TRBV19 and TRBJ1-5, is DGGITQSPKYLFRKEGQNVTLSCEQNLNHDAMYWYRQDPGQGLRLIYYSQIVNDFQKGDIAEGYSVSREKKESFPLTVTSAQKNPTAFYLCARQGGRGNQPQHFGDGTRLSIL.

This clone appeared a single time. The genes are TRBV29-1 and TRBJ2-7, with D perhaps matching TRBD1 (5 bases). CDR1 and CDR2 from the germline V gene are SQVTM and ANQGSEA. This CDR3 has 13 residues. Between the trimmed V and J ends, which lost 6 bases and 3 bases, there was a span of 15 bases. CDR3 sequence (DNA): TGCAGCGTAATGACAGTAAAACGCTACGAGCAGTACTTC. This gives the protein CSVMTVKRYEQYF.

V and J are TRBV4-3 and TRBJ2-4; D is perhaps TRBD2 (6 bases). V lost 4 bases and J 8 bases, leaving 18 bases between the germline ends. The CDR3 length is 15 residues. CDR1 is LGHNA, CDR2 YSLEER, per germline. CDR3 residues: CASSPSRGIVHIQYF. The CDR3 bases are TGCGCCAGCAGCCCTTCGCGGGGAATTGTACACATTCAGTACTTC.